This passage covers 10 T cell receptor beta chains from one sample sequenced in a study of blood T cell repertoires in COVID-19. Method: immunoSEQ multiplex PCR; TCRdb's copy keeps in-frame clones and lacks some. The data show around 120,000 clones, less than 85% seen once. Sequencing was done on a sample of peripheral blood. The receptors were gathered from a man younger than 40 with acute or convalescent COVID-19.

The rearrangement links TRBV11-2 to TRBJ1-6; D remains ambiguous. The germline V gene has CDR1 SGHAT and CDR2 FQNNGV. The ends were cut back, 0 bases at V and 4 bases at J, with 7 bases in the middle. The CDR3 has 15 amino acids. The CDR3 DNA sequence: TGTGCCAGCAGCTTAGAAGCCGTTTATAATTCACCCCTCCACTTT. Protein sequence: CASSLEAVYNSPLHF.

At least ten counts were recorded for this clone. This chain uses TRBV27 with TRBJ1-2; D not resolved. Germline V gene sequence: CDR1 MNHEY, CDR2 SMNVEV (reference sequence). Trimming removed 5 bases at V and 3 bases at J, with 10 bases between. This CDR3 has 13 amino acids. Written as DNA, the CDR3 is TGTGCCAGCAGTCCCGGGAGAGACTATGGCTACACCTTC. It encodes CASSPGRDYGYTF.

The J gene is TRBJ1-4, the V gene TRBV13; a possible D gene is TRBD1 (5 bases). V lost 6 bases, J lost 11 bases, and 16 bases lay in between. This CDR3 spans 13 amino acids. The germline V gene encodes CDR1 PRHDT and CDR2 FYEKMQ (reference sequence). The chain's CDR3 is CASRGQGIGKLFF. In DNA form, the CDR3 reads TGTGCCAGCAGGGGGCAGGGAATTGGGAAACTGTTTTTT.

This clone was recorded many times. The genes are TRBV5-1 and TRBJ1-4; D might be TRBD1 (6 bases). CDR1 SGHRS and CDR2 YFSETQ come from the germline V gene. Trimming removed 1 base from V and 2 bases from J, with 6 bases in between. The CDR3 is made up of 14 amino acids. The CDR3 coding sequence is TGCGCCAGCAGCTTGCAGGGGACTAATGAAAAACTGTTTTTT. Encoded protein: CASSLQGTNEKLFF.

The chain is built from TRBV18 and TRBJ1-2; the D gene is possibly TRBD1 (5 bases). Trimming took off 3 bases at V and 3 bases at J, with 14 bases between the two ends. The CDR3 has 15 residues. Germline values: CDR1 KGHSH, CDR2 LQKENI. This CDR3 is CASSPDRGPYYGYTF. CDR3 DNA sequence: TGTGCCAGCTCACCCGACAGAGGACCCTACTATGGCTACACCTTC.

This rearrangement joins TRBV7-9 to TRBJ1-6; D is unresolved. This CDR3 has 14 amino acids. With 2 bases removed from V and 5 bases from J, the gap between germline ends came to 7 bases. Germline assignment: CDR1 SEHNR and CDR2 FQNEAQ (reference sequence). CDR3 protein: CASSLLYNNSPLHF. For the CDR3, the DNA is TGTGCCAGCAGCTTACTGTACAATAATTCACCCCTCCACTTT.

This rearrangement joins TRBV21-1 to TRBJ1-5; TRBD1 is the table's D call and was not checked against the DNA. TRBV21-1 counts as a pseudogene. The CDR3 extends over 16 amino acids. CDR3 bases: TGTGCCAGCAGCACACCACCGGACAGGGGGGATCAGCCCCAGCATTTT. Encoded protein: CASSTPPDRGDQPQHF.

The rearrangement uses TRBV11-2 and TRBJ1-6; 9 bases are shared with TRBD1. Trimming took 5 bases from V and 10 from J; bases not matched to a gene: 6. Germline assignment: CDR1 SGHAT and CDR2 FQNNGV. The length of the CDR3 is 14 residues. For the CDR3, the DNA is TGTGCCAGCAGCCAAGGACAGGGGAACTCACCCCTCCACTTT. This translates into CASSQGQGNSPLHF. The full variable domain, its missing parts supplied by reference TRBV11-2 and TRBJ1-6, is EAGVAQSPRYKIIEKRQSVAFWCNPISGHATLYWYQQILGQGPKLLIQFQNNGVVDDSQLPKDRFSAERLKGVDSTLKIQPAKLEDSAVYLCASSQGQGNSPLHFGNGTRLTVT.

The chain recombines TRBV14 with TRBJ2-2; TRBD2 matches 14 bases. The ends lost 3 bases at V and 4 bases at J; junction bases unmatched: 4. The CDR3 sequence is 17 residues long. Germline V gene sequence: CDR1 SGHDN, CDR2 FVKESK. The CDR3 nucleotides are TGTGCCAGCAGCCACACGGGACTAGCGGGAGTCACCGGGGAGCTGTTTTTT. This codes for CASSHTGLAGVTGELFF.

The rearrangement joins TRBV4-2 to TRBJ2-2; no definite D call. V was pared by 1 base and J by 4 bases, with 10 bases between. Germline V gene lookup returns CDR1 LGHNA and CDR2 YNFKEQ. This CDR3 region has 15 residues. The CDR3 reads CASSQVEVVTGELFF. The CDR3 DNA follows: TGTGCCAGCAGCCAAGTCGAAGTAGTCACCGGGGAGCTGTTTTTT.